The source of this T cell receptor (beta chain) is a study of cytomegalovirus exposure and HLA in healthy donors. General study points: The study assumed roughly uniform donor sequencing depth for presence/absence analyses.

Primers for the PCR totalled 60 Vbeta and 13 Jbeta. The assay was immunoSEQ multiplex PCR, and TCRdb's table has in-frame clones only and misses some. The profile shows some 130,000 clones, around 80% of them singletons. Germline assignment: CDR1 MRHNA and CDR2 SNTAGT. There are 16 residues in the CDR3. With V trimmed by 0 bases and J by 5 bases, 2 bases remained unmatched. Remarks on this clone: What it binds is unknown.

Sequenced material: PBMCs. The sequence came from a man under 40 in good health and CMV-seronegative. The rearrangement links TRBV6-4 to TRBJ2-1; 12 bases align to TRBD2. CDR3 amino acids: CASSDSLAGGNNEQFF. CDR3 sequence (DNA): TGTGCCAGCAGTGACTCCCTAGCGGGGGGGAACAATGAGCAGTTCTTC.